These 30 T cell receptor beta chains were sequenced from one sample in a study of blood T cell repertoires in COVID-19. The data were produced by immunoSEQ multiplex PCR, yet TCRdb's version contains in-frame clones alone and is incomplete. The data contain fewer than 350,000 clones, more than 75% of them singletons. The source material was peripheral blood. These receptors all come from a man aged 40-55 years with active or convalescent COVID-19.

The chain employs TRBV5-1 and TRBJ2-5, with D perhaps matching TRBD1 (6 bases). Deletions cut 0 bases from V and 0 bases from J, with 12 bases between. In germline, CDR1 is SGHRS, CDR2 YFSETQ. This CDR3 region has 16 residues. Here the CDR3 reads CASSLGMGADQETQYF. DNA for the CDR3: TGCGCCAGCAGCTTGGGGATGGGGGCAGACCAAGAGACCCAGTACTTC.

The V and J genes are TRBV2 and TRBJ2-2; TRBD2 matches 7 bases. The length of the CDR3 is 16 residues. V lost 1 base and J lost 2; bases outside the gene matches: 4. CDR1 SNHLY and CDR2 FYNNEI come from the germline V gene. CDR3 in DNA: TGTGCCAGCAGTGAAGGGGCTAGCGGCAACACCGGGGAGCTGTTTTTT. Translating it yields CASSEGASGNTGELFF.

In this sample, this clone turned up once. CDR3 in amino acids: CASSAPTDINQPQHF. The DNA of the CDR3 is TGTGCCAGCAGTGCTCCGACAGATATCAATCAGCCCCAGCATTTT. The chain joins TRBV6-1 to TRBJ1-5, with D possibly being TRBD1 (5 bases). The CDR3 totals 15 residues. In germline, CDR1 is MNHNS, CDR2 SASEGT. V lost 4 bases and J 3 bases, leaving 13 bases between the germline ends.

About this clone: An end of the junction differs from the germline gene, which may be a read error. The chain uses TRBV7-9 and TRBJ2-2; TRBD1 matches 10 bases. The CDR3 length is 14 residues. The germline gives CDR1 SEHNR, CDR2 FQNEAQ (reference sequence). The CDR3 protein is CASSFGTGDGKLFF. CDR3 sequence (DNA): TGTGCCAGCAGCTTCGGGACAGGGGACGGGAAGCTGTTTTTT.

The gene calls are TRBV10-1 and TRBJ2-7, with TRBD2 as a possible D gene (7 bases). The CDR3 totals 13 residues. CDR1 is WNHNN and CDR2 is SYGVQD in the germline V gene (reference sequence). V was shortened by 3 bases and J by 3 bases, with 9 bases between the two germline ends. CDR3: CASSDGGHYEQYF. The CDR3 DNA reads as TGCGCCAGCAGTGACGGGGGGCACTACGAGCAGTACTTC.

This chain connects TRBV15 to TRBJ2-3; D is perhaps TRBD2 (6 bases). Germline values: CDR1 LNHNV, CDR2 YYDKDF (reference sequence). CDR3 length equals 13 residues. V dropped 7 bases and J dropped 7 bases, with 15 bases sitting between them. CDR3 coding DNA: TGTGCCACCATGGAATCCGGGACTCATACGCAGTATTTT. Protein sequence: CATMESGTHTQYF. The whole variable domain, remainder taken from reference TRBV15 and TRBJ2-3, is DAMVIQNPRYQVTQFGKPVTLSCSQTLNHNVMYWYQQKSSQAPKLLFHYYDKDFNNEADTPDNFQSRRPNTSFCFLDIRSPGLGDTAMYLCATMESGTHTQYFGPGTRLTVL.

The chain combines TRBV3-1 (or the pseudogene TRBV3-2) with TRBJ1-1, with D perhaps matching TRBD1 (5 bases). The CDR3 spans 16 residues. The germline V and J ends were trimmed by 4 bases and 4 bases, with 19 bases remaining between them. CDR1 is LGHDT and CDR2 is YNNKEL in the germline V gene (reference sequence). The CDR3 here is CASSRNPAGRVTEAFF. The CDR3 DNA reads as TGTGCCAGCAGCCGCAATCCGGCAGGGAGGGTCACTGAAGCTTTCTTT.

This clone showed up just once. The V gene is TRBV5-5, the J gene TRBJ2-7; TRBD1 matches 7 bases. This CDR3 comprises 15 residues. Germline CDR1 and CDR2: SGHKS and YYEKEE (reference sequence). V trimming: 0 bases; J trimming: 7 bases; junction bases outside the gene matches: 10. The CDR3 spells CASSLVGTATDEQYF. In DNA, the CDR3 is TGTGCCAGCAGCTTGGTAGGGACAGCAACGGATGAGCAGTACTTC.

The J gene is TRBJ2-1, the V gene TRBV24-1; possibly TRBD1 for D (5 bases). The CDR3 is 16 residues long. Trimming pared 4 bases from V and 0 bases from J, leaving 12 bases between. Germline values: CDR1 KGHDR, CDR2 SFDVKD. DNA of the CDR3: TGTGCCACCAGTGAGGAAAGACAGAGCTCCTACAATGAGCAGTTCTTC. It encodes CATSEERQSSYNEQFF.

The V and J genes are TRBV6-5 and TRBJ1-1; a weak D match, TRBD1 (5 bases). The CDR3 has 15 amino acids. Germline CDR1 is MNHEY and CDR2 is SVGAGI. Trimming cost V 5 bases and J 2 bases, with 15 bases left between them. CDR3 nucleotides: TGTGCCAGCAGTAACGGGGGGGAAGATAACACTGAAGCTTTCTTT. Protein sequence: CASSNGGEDNTEAFF.

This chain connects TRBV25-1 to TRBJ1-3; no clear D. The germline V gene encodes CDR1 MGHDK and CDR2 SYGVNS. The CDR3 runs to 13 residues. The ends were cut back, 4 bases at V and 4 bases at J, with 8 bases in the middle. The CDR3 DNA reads TGTGCCAGCAGTGTACAACAGGGAAACACCATATATTTT. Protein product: CASSVQQGNTIYF.

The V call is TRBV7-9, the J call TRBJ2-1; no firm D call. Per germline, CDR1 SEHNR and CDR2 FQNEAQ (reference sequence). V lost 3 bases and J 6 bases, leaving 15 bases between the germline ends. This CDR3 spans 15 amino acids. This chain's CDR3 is CASSLVSLDFNEQFF. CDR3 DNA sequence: TGTGCCAGCAGCTTGGTGAGCCTCGATTTCAATGAGCAGTTCTTC. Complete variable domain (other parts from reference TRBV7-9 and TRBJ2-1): DTGVSQNPRHKITKRGQNVTFRCDPISEHNRLYWYRQTLGQGPEFLTYFQNEAQLEKSRLLSDRFSAERPKGSFSTLEIQRTEQGDSAMYLCASSLVSLDFNEQFFGPGTRLTVL.

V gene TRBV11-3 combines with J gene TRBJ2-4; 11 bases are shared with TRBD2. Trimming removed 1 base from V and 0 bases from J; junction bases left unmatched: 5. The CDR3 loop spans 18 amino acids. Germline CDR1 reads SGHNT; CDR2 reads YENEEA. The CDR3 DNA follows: TGTGCCAGCAGCTTAGTAGCGGGAGGGCCTTTAGCCAAAAACATTCAGTACTTC. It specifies CASSLVAGGPLAKNIQYF.

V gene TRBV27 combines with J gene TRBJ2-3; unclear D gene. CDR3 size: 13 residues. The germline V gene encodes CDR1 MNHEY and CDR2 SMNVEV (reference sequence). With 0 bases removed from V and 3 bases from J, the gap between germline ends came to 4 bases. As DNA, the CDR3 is TGTGCCAGCAGTTTATCCCAAACAGATACGCAGTATTTT. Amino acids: CASSLSQTDTQYF.

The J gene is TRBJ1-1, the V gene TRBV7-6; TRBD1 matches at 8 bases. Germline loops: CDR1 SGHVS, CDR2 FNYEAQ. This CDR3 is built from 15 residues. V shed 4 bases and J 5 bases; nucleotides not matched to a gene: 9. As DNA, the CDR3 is TGTGCCAGCAGCTCATGGACAGGGTCGATAACTGAAGCTTTCTTT. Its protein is CASSSWTGSITEAFF.

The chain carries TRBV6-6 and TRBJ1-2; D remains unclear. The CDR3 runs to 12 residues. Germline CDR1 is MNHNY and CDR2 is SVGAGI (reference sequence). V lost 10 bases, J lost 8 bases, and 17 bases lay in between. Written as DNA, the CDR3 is TGTGCCACCCCAGGTGGCGATGGGGGCTACACCTTC. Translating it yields CATPGGDGGYTF.

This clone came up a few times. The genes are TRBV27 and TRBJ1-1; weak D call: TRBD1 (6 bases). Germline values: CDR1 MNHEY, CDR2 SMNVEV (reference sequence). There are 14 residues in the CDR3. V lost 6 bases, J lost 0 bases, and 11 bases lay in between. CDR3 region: CASRTQGMNTEAFF. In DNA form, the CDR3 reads TGTGCCAGCAGAACACAGGGTATGAACACTGAAGCTTTCTTT.

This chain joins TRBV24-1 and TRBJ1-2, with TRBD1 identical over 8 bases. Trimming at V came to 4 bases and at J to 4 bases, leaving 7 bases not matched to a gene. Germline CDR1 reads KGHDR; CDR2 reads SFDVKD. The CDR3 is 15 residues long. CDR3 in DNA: TGTGCCACCAGTGAGGCCAGGGGGCGCGGCTATGGCTACACCTTC. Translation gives CATSEARGRGYGYTF.

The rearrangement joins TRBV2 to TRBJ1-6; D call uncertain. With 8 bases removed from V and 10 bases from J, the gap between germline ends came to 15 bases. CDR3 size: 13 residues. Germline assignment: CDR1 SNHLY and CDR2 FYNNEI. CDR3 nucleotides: TGTGCCAGCGCGGCCGGGGTGAGATCACCCCTCCACTTT. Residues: CASAAGVRSPLHF.

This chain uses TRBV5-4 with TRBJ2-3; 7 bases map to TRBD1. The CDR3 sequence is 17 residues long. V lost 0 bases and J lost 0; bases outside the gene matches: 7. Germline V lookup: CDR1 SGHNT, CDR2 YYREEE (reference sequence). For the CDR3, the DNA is TGTGCCAGCAGCTTGGCCAGGGACAGCCTGAGCACAGATACGCAGTATTTT. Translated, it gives CASSLARDSLSTDTQYF.

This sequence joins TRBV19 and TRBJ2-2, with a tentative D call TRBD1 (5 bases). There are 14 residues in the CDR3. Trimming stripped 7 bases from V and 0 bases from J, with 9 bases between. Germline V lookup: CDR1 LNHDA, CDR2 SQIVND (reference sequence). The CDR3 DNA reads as TGTGCCAGTAAGGGGCAGGCGAACACCGGGGAGCTGTTTTTT. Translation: CASKGQANTGELFF.

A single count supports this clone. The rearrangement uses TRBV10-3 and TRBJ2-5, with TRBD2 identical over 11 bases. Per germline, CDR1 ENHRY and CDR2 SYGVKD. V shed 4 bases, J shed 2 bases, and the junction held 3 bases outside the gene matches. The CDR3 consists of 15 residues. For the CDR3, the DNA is TGTGCCATCAGTGGGGGACTAGCGGCTCAAGAGACCCAGTACTTC. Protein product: CAISGGLAAQETQYF.

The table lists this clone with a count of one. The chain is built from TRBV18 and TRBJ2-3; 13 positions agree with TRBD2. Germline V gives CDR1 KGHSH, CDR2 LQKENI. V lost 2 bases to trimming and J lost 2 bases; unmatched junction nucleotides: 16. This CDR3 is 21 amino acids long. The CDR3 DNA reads TGTGCCAGCTCACCAGAAGGACTAGCGGGGGCCCTATATGAATACACAGATACGCAGTATTTT. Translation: CASSPEGLAGALYEYTDTQYF.

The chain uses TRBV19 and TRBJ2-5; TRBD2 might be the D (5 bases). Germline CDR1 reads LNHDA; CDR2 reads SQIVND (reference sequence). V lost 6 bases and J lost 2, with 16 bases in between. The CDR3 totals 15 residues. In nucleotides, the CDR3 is TGTGCCAGTAGACTCTCGGGATGGGCACAAGAGACCCAGTACTTC. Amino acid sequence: CASRLSGWAQETQYF.

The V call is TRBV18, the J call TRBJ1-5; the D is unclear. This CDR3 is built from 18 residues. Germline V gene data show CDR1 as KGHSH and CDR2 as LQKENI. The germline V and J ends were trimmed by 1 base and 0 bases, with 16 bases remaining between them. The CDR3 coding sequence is TGTGCCAGCTCACCACTGAACCCAGTTCATTATAGCAATCAGCCCCAGCATTTT. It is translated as CASSPLNPVHYSNQPQHF.

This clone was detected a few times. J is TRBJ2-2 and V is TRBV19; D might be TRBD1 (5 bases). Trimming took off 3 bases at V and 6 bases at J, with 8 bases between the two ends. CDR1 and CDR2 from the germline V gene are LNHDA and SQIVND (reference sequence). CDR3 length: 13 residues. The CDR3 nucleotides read TGTGCCAGTAGTATCAGGGTAGCCGGGGAGCTGTTTTTT. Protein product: CASSIRVAGELFF.

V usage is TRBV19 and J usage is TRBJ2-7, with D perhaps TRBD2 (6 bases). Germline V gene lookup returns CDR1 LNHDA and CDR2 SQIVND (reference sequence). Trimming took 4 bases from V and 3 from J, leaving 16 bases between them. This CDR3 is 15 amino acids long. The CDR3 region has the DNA TGTGCCAGTAGTACCGGCCGGGACTCAATCTACGAGCAGTACTTC. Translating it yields CASSTGRDSIYEQYF.

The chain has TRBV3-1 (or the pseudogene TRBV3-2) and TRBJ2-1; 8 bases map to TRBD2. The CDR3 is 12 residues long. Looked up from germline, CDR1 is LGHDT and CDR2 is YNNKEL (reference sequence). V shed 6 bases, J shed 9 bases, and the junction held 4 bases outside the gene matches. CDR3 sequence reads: CASSRGGPEQFF. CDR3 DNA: TGTGCCAGCAGTCGGGGGGGGCCTGAGCAGTTCTTC.

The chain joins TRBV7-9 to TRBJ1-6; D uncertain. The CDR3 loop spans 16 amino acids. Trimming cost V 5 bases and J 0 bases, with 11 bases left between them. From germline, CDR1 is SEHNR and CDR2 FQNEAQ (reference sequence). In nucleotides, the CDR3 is TGTGCCAGCAGCCCAGGATCAAGCTCCTATAATTCACCCCTCCACTTT. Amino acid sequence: CASSPGSSSYNSPLHF. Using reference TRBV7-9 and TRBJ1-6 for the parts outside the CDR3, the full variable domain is DTGVSQNPRHKITKRGQNVTFRCDPISEHNRLYWYRQTLGQGPEFLTYFQNEAQLEKSRLLSDRFSAERPKGSFSTLEIQRTEQGDSAMYLCASSPGSSSYNSPLHFGNGTRLTVT.

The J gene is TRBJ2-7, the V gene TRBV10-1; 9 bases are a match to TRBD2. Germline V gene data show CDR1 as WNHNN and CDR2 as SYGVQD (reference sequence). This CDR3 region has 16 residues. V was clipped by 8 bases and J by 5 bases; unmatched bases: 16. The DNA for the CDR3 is TGCGCCAGCGCCGCCGGGGGGGCTAGCGGGATCCACGAGCAGTACTTC. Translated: CASAAGGASGIHEQYF.